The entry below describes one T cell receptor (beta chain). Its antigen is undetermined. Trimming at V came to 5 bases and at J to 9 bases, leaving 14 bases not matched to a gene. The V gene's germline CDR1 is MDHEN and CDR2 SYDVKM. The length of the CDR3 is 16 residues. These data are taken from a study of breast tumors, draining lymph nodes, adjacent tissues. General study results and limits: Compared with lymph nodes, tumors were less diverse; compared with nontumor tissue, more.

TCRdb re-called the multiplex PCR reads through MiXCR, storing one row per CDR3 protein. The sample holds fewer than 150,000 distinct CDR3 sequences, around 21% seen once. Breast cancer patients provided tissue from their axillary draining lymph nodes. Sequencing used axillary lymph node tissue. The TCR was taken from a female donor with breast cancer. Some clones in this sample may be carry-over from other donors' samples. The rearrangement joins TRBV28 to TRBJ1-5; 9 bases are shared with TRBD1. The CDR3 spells CASSPYRDRERGPQHF. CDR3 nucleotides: TGTGCCAGCAGTCCGTACCGGGACAGGGAAAGGGGGCCCCAGCATTTT.